This TCR beta chain comes out of a study of blood T cell repertoires in COVID-19. Study-wide background: Acute and convalescent COVID-19 samples came from the United States, Italy and Spain. The cDNA or gDNA used as material had been derived from T cells, B-cell-depleted T cells, or PBMCs.

V lost 3 bases, J lost 6 bases, and 18 bases lay in between. Germline values: CDR1 KGHSH, CDR2 LQKENI. This CDR3 is built from 16 residues. Per the study methods: Counts of nucleated cells, estimated from reference gene primer amplification, were obtained. This table comes from immunoSEQ multiplex PCR, and its TCRdb copy is limited to in-frame clones, with some not included. The V and J calls and clone size come from that table; D and trimming were worked out from the DNA. In the table there are some 38,000 clones, approximately 80% of which are singletons. The sequencing input was peripheral blood. The TCR was taken from a man between 60 and 75 years old in a cohort sampled during active COVID-19. V gene TRBV18 combines with J gene TRBJ1-3; possibly TRBD1 for D (6 bases). As DNA, the CDR3 is TGTGCCAGCTCACCCAACCCCAACACAGGGCCAAACACCATATATTTT. It codes for CASSPNPNTGPNTIYF.